This T cell receptor beta chain was identified in a study of T cell repertoires in cytomegalovirus infection. As for the study in general: As its CMV epitopes, the study selected recently identified HLA-C-restricted and well-studied HLA-B-restricted targets. Indicated by public TCR beta signatures were CMV infection and matching HLA type.

TCRdb re-analysed the reads in MiXCR, keeping a single row per CDR3 protein. Among about 500,000 distinct CDR3 sequences listed, about 33% were seen once. J was trimmed by 3 bases and V by 1 base; bases with no gene match: 6. The CDR3 is 16 residues long. CDR1 is SGHAT, CDR2 FQNNGV, per germline. Regarding the study as a whole: The response measured ex vivo was dominated by TCR beta clonotypes (HLA-C-restricted and CMV-specific). Identification of carriers of CMV plus the relevant HLA was performed using cumulative public TCR beta family frequency.

This clonotype was detected only a few times. Its matching antigen is unknown. The receptor was derived from a human donor in good health (CMV status not recorded). Some clones in this sample may be carry-over from other donors' samples. The material was cultured PBMCs, obtained from culture after CMV antigen stimulation. The gene calls are TRBV11-2 and TRBJ2-3; TRBD1 matches 8 bases. The CDR3 loop reads CASSLADRGGTDTQYF. CDR3 DNA sequence: TGTGCCAGCAGCTTAGCAGACAGGGGCGGTACAGATACGCAGTATTTT.